This entry features one T cell receptor (beta chain) sequence. This clone has a handful of counts. This clone's antigen is unknown. There are no base qualities to consult, and no much larger clone falls within one base. Trimming removed 8 bases from V and 7 bases from J, leaving 15 bases between the germline ends. According to the germline V gene, CDR1 reads MDHEN and CDR2 reads SYDVKM. Its CDR3 holds 13 amino acids, cysteine through phenylalanine. Just CDR3 DNA is preserved here, 39 bases in frame from base 1. A single peripheral blood draw of around 0.11 L on average was collected from each donor into heparinised tubes. A BD FACSAria II and a panel including CD45RO, CCR7, CD25, CD127, CD95 and CD27 were used to sort naive, central memory, regulatory and stem cell-like memory CD4+ T cells. All sorted populations exceeded 95% purity. PBMCs were isolated right away by Lymphoprep density gradient centrifugation and were stained directly, without culture. So that batch effects would be minimized, each experiment stained and sorted samples in pairs, pairing one healthy donor with one patient.

This sample stems from a study of beta chain features in type 1 diabetes (dated by TCRdb to 2016 to 2019). Study-wide context: Mean age, gender distribution, total cell number and subset yield were not different between patients and healthy donors. A total of about 110,000,000 sorted cells were examined across all samples, and a strong correlation was observed between cell number per subset and RNA yield. The study compared the TCRB repertoires of sorted circulating CD4+ T cell subsets in recently diagnosed type 1 diabetes patients with those in matched healthy donors. Whereas all 28 donors provided naive and central memory subsets, regulatory and stem cell-like memory subsets were isolated from just 8 patients and roughly eight healthy donors. Study-wide conclusions, independent of this receptor: Because cDNA was sequenced instead of genomic DNA, highly expressing activated cells could be over-represented, though the groups showed no difference in activation or CD3 levels. Fewer insertions and more nucleotide deletions at VDJ recombination sites were observed in patients with type 1 diabetes, implying thymic rearrangement abnormalities. In all four CD4+ subsets, TCRB CDR3 length was moderately but significantly shorter in type 1 diabetes patients. PCR may preferentially amplify shorter templates, but because patient and control samples were amplified and corrected together, any resulting skew would affect both groups equally. The naive, central memory and regulatory TCRB repertoires appeared to resemble one another more closely among patients than among healthy donors. Because the HLA sub-analyses included only small numbers of individuals, any influence of HLA type on TCRB rearrangement was left unresolved.

The entire isolated RNA was reverse transcribed using the High Capacity cDNA Reverse Transcription Kit, and thus expressed TCRB transcripts were sequenced. Deep immunoSEQ sequencing was applied to naive, central memory and regulatory T cell samples, giving an average of about 3.4 million total reads per sample. Sorted cells were lysed in RLT buffer, and RNA was extracted using DNase-treated RNeasy Micro or Mini kits according to cell number. Each cell subset was processed separately to prevent cross-contamination, with patient and healthy donor samples processed together. The immunoSEQ multiplex PCR was used to amplify TCRB sequences from cDNA, generating 87-bp fragments that spanned the CDR3 region. Sequencing of the amplicons was performed on the Illumina HiSeq platform. The study's own analysis went as follows. PCR bias was computationally corrected using synthetic template baselines, reads within Hamming distance 2 were collapsed, and singletons that could not be merged were discarded. By aligning reads against IMGT, V, D and J genes, CDR3 length, and insertions or deletions at six rearrangement sites were assigned. Clonotype counts were normalized to sorted cell number within each subset before computing true diversity and Gini coefficients with the tcR R package. Repertoire sharing was quantified using the overlap coefficient calculated on TCRB nucleotide sequences. Held by TCRdb, this immuneACCESS table contains in-frame sequences only and omits some clones. Under half of the omission traces to an unresolved V gene where checked; the cause of the rest is unknown. V, J and clone size are those of that table, while D and trimming were read from the DNA. The sample data list 150,000 to 200,000 clones, and 7.5% to 8.5% of these were observed just once. Jointly, the top ten make up roughly 0.5% of the sample.

The sample taken for sequencing was central memory CD4+ T cells from blood. This chain is built from TRBV28 and TRBJ1-5; the D gene assignment is ambiguous. This TCR came from a young man with type 1 diabetes. The CDR3 region reads CASGRDPIQPQHF. The bases read TGTGCCAGCGGGAGGGATCCGATCCAGCCCCAGCATTTT.